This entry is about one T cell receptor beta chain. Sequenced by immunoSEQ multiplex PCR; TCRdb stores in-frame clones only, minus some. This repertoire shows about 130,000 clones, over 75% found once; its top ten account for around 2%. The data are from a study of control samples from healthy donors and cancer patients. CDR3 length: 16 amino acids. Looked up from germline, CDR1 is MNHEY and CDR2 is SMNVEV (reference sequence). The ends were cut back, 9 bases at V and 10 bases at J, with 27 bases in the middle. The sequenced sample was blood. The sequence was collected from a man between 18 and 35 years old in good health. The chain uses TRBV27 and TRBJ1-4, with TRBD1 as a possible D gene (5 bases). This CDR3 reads CASTAGIGGAFGKLFF. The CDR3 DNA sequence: TGTGCCAGTACCGCCGGTATTGGAGGGGCTTTTGGAAAACTGTTTTTT. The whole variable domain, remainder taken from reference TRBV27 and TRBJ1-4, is EAQVTQNPRYLITVTGKKLTVTCSQNMNHEYMSWYRQDPGLGLRQIYYSMNVEVTDKGDVPEGYKVSRKEKRNFPLILESPSPNQTSLYFCASTAGIGGAFGKLFFGSGTQLSVL.